This TCR beta chain was identified during a study of OX40 agonist ivuxolimab in advanced cancers. About the research overall: Age averaged around 59 years (range about 20 to 80), and more than 80% were male.

Study-wide points: More expanded clones were seen, on average, in CD8+ T cells than in CD4+. Near-lowest levels of clonal expansion characterized partial responders at 0.1-3.0 mg/kg. Some nonresponders additionally presented with little normalized T-cell clonal expansion.

With respect to this clone: The target antigen is unknown.

CDR1 is SGDLS, CDR2 YYNGEE, per germline. The CDR3 consists of 10 residues. With 3 bases removed from V and 5 bases from J, the gap between germline ends came to 1 base. Repertoires were generated with immunoSEQ multiplex PCR, while TCRdb's copy carries only in-frame clones and drops some. The repertoire holds 20,000 to 30,000 clones, with 60% to 80% as singletons. This chain connects TRBV9 to TRBJ2-3; D is unresolved. Sequenced material: CD4+ or CD8+ T cells sorted from blood, taken in a trial of the OX40 agonist ivuxolimab. The receptor's source is an adult with an advanced solid tumor such as melanoma, head and neck, liver or kidney cancer. The CDR3 loop reads CASSGDTQYF. CDR3 in DNA: TGTGCCAGCAGCGGAGATACGCAGTATTTT.